The 28 T cell receptor beta chains reported below all come from one sample, sequenced in a study of Graves' ophthalmopathy and Graves' hyperthyroidism. TCR beta CDR3 regions were amplified from RNA transcripts. An opening RT-PCR round employed HTBI primers and preceded a second-round multiplex PCR. One entry per CDR3 protein, called by TCRdb with MiXCR from the multiplex PCR reads. The table shows over 500,000 distinct CDR3 sequences, with roughly 20% occurring only once. Specimen: peripheral blood. These receptors were obtained from a woman younger than 30 with stable Graves' hyperthyroidism. Some clones in this sample may be carry-over from other donors' samples.

V gene TRBV20-1 combines with J gene TRBJ2-5; TRBD2 matches at 11 bases. J lost 1 base, V lost 7 bases, and 5 bases had no gene match. The CDR3 spans 14 residues. Germline V gene data show CDR1 as DFQATT and CDR2 as SNEGSKA (reference sequence). The CDR3 bases are TGCAGTGGAACTAGCGGGGGAAGCCAAGAGACCCAGTACTTC. It codes for CSGTSGGSQETQYF.

This clonotype was recorded at least ten times. The J gene is TRBJ1-4, the V gene TRBV6-1; the match to TRBD1 covers 8 bases. This CDR3 region has 15 residues. The ends lost 8 bases at V and 3 bases at J; junction bases unmatched: 8. Germline V gene sequence: CDR1 MNHNS, CDR2 SASEGT. The CDR3 DNA reads TGTGCCAGCTCACGGGACAGGAGTTCTAATGAAAAACTGTTTTTT. It yields the protein CASSRDRSSNEKLFF.

This clonotype has more than one count but fewer than ten. As DNA, the CDR3 is TGTGCCAGCAGTTTAGGTGGAGCCAAGCGTTTTAAGTACTTC. Protein: CASSLGGAKRFKYF. The chain is built from TRBV28 and TRBJ2-4; no definite D call. The CDR3 sequence is 14 residues long. Trimming pared 2 bases from V and 14 bases from J, leaving 19 bases between. The V gene's germline CDR1 is MDHEN and CDR2 SYDVKM.

This clonotype was seen repeatedly, ten times or more. V usage is TRBV12-3 or TRBV12-4 and J usage is TRBJ1-3; the D is unclear. This CDR3 region has 15 residues. Trimming cost V 3 bases and J 0 bases, with 9 bases left between them. The CDR3 bases are TGTGCCAGCAGTTTTGGACCGGGCTCTGGAAACACCATATATTTT. It yields the protein CASSFGPGSGNTIYF.

This clonotype was observed many times. This chain uses TRBV19 with TRBJ1-2, with D unclear. There are 11 residues in the CDR3. V shed 7 bases and J shed 2 bases, with 5 bases lying between them. Germline CDR1 reads LNHDA; CDR2 reads SQIVND (reference sequence). The CDR3 nucleotides read TGTGCCAGTAAGGAAAACTATGGCTACACCTTC. Residues: CASKENYGYTF.

The chain recombines TRBV7-9 with TRBJ1-1; 8 bases agree with TRBD1. The CDR3 spans 15 residues. The V gene end was trimmed by 5 bases and the J gene end by 8 bases; junction bases not matched to a gene: 13. CDR1 and CDR2 from the germline V gene are SEHNR and FQNEAQ (reference sequence). The DNA for the CDR3 is TGTGCCAGCAGCCCGGGGCAGGGGGCCGAAACCGAAGCTTTCTTT. As protein: CASSPGQGAETEAFF.

This clonotype has a count of ten or more. The genes are TRBV20-1 and TRBJ2-5, with TRBD2 matching 10 bases. The CDR3 totals 16 residues. The germline V gene encodes CDR1 DFQATT and CDR2 SNEGSKA (reference sequence). The trim removed 0 bases at V and 1 base at J, leaving 5 bases unmatched. CDR3 residues: CSARDPSGGLQETQYF. The CDR3 nucleotides are TGCAGTGCTAGAGATCCTAGCGGGGGCCTCCAAGAGACCCAGTACTTC.

This clonotype was detected many times. The chain links TRBV6-5 to TRBJ2-7, with a possible D match to TRBD1 (5 bases). This CDR3 spans 16 amino acids. CDR1 and CDR2 (germline): MNHEY, SVGAGI. The V end was cut by 8 bases, the J end by 0 bases, with 20 bases between. The CDR3 protein is CASRSIDSLDSYEQYF. For the CDR3, the DNA is TGTGCCAGCCGTTCCATTGACAGCCTGGACTCCTACGAGCAGTACTTC.

A few counts support this clonotype. The CDR3 end shows no conserved phenylalanine or tryptophan, and so a read error is likely. J is TRBJ2-7 and V is TRBV4-2, with TRBD2 as a possible D gene (5 bases). Trimming cost V 3 bases and J 3 bases, with 12 bases left between them. The germline CDR1 and CDR2 sequences are LGHNA and YNFKEQ. The CDR3 is 14 amino acids. The CDR3 loop reads CASSHPEANYEQYS. The CDR3 region has the DNA TGTGCCAGCAGCCACCCGGAGGCCAACTACGAGCAGTACTCC.

In its sample, this clonotype was seen many times. The genes are TRBV28 and TRBJ1-6; 10 bases agree with TRBD1. After removal of 6 bases from V and 4 bases from J, the junction contained 6 bases not matched to a gene. This CDR3 comprises 16 residues. CDR1 and CDR2 (germline): MDHEN, SYDVKM. The CDR3 sequence is CASRSRTGGYNSPLHF. DNA of the CDR3: TGTGCCAGCAGAAGTAGGACAGGGGGATATAATTCACCCCTCCACTTT. Full variable domain (missing parts from reference TRBV28 and TRBJ1-6): DVKVTQSSRYLVKRTGEKVFLECVQDMDHENMFWYRQDPGLGLRLIYFSYDVKMKEKGDIPEGYSVSREKKERFSLILESASTNQTSMYLCASRSRTGGYNSPLHFGNGTRLTVT.

This clonotype was seen repeatedly, ten times or more. The genes are TRBV28 and TRBJ1-6; D is unclear. Looked up from germline, CDR1 is MDHEN and CDR2 is SYDVKM. The CDR3 extends over 15 amino acids. V was clipped by 7 bases and J by 6 bases, with 16 bases between them. In nucleotides, the CDR3 is TGTGCCAGCAAAAACCCAGTATTGCTTAATTCACCCCTCCACTTT. It translates to CASKNPVLLNSPLHF. Combining the CDR3 with reference TRBV28 and TRBJ1-6 gives the whole variable domain DVKVTQSSRYLVKRTGEKVFLECVQDMDHENMFWYRQDPGLGLRLIYFSYDVKMKEKGDIPEGYSVSREKKERFSLILESASTNQTSMYLCASKNPVLLNSPLHFGNGTRLTVT.

The sample holds many counts of this clonotype. The J gene is TRBJ2-7, the V gene TRBV20-1; TRBD1 matches at 7 bases. The CDR3 has 17 residues. The V and J ends lost 0 bases and 1 base, in that order; junction bases with no gene match: 12. Germline V gene sequence: CDR1 DFQATT, CDR2 SNEGSKA (reference sequence). The CDR3 loop reads CSARDPMTGTGSYEQYF. The DNA of the CDR3 is TGCAGTGCTAGAGATCCCATGACAGGGACGGGGTCCTACGAGCAGTACTTC.

This clonotype has a count of ten or more. The chain has TRBV19 and TRBJ1-1; D is unresolved. Germline assignment: CDR1 LNHDA and CDR2 SQIVND (reference sequence). Trimming removed 3 bases at V and 6 bases at J, with 11 bases between. The CDR3 spans 13 residues. The CDR3 bases are TGTGCCAGTAGTATCACAGAAACCGCTGAAGCTTTCTTT. It yields the protein CASSITETAEAFF.

This clonotype was seen repeatedly, ten times or more. This chain joins TRBV2 and TRBJ1-5, with D unresolved. This CDR3 comprises 14 residues. Germline V gene lookup returns CDR1 SNHLY and CDR2 FYNNEI. Trimming shortened V by 5 bases and J by 5 bases, and 13 bases separated the two germline ends. CDR3 DNA: TGTGCCAGCAGTTTCGCCTCAGATTATCAGCCCCAGCATTTT. It is translated as CASSFASDYQPQHF.

The table lists this clonotype with many counts. V and J are TRBV18 and TRBJ2-7; D is uncertain. CDR1 and CDR2 from the germline V gene are KGHSH and LQKENI. Trimming shortened V by 0 bases and J by 1 base, and 7 bases separated the two germline ends. The length of the CDR3 is 14 residues. This CDR3 is CASSPPSQSYEQYF. The CDR3, as DNA: TGTGCCAGCTCACCACCGTCACAGTCCTACGAGCAGTACTTC.

This rearrangement joins TRBV25-1 to TRBJ1-1; D gene uncertain. The CDR3 loop spans 15 amino acids. Germline loops: CDR1 MGHDK, CDR2 SYGVNS. The germline V and J ends were trimmed by 5 bases and 1 base, with 14 bases remaining between them. The CDR3 nucleotides are TGTGCCAGCAGTAATCAGAGGTCGGGGAACACTGAAGCTTTCTTT. This translates into CASSNQRSGNTEAFF.

This clonotype has a count of ten or more. The chain employs TRBV29-1 and TRBJ1-2; no firm D call. There are 10 residues in the CDR3. Germline V CDR1 and CDR2: SQVTM, ANQGSEA. CDR3 in amino acids: CRYLNYGYTF. DNA of the CDR3: TGCAGGTACCTCAACTATGGCTACACCTTC.

The sample holds many counts of this clonotype. The chain recombines TRBV6-2 or TRBV6-3 with TRBJ1-5; no clear D gene. Trimming pared 6 bases from V and 5 bases from J, leaving 8 bases between. The CDR3 covers 12 residues. Germline V gene lookup returns CDR1 MNHEY and CDR2 SVGEGT. The CDR3 DNA reads as TGTGCCAGCAGCCACCCGCATCAGCCCCAGCATTTT. It specifies CASSHPHQPQHF.

The V and J genes are TRBV12-3 or TRBV12-4 and TRBJ1-2; 10 positions match TRBD1. The length of the CDR3 is 13 residues. Trimming removed 6 bases from V and 6 bases from J; junction bases left unmatched: 4. The CDR3 DNA follows: TGTGCCAGCAGGCAGACAGGGGGCCATGGCTACACCTTC. Protein sequence: CASRQTGGHGYTF.

Turning to this clonotype: Since a much larger clone is just one base distant, this may be a read error. V and J are TRBV11-2 and TRBJ1-1; D is perhaps TRBD1 (6 bases). This CDR3 region has 14 residues. Germline V gene data show CDR1 as SGHAT and CDR2 as FQNNGV. The CDR3 DNA reads as TGTGCCAGCACCCTTGGGACAAGGAACACTGAAGCTTGCTTT. Protein product: CASTLGTRNTEACF.

The chain links TRBV6-5 to TRBJ1-2; D might be TRBD1 (6 bases). The V end lost 2 bases, the J end lost 4 bases, and 11 bases lay between the germline ends. The CDR3 sequence is 14 residues long. CDR1 MNHEY and CDR2 SVGAGI come from the germline V gene. CDR3 residues: CASSYGEGGYGYTF. The CDR3, as DNA: TGTGCCAGCAGTTACGGGGAAGGGGGCTATGGCTACACCTTC.

This clonotype was detected many times. J is TRBJ2-5 and V is TRBV27; D is ambiguous. Between the trimmed V and J ends, which lost 0 bases and 1 base, there was a span of 12 bases. Germline values: CDR1 MNHEY, CDR2 SMNVEV (reference sequence). The CDR3 has 16 residues. For the CDR3, the DNA is TGTGCCAGCAGTTTATCAGCCTACGACCTCCAAGAGACCCAGTACTTC. Amino acids: CASSLSAYDLQETQYF.

Many counts were recorded for this clonotype. The chain links TRBV15 to TRBJ1-1, with unresolved D. V was shortened by 6 bases and J by 5 bases, with 13 bases between the two germline ends. CDR3 size: 13 residues. Germline V lookup: CDR1 LNHNV, CDR2 YYDKDF (reference sequence). CDR3 protein: CATSATVRTEAFF. Written as DNA, the CDR3 is TGTGCCACCAGTGCGACGGTGAGGACTGAAGCTTTCTTT.

This clonotype occurred many times. The chain recombines TRBV3-1 with TRBJ1-5; D is uncertain. V lost 0 bases to trimming and J lost 6 bases, with 9 bases between them. The CDR3 length is 14 residues. Per germline, CDR1 LGHDT and CDR2 YNNKEL (reference sequence). The CDR3 DNA follows: TGTGCCAGCAGCCAAGATGGTGGGTCTCAGCCCCAGCATTTT. Amino acid sequence: CASSQDGGSQPQHF. Combining the CDR3 with reference TRBV3-1 and TRBJ1-5 gives the whole variable domain DTAVSQTPKYLVTQMGNDKSIKCEQNLGHDTMYWYKQDSKKFLKIMFSYNNKELIINETVPNRFSPKSPDKAHLNLHINSLELGDSAVYFCASSQDGGSQPQHFGDGTRLSIL.

This clonotype occurred many times. V is TRBV12-5 and J is TRBJ2-5; D assignment may be TRBD1 or TRBD2 (5 bases each). The V and J ends lost 1 base and 3 bases respectively, with 15 bases between them. The CDR3 is made up of 16 amino acids. Germline lookup yields CDR1 LGHNT and CDR2 FRNRAP. The CDR3 nucleotides are TGTGCTAGTGGTTTGGGAGCAGGGAGCTTTGAAGAGACCCAGTACTTC. Amino acids: CASGLGAGSFEETQYF.

Ten or more counts support this clonotype. The chain recombines TRBV12-3 or TRBV12-4 with TRBJ2-2; D is perhaps TRBD2 (6 bases). Trimming took off 6 bases at V and 6 bases at J, with 8 bases between the two ends. The CDR3 extends over 12 amino acids. The CDR3 region has the DNA TGTGCCAGCAGACTAGCCCCCGGGGAGCTGTTTTTT. Residues: CASRLAPGELFF.

A few counts support this clonotype. J is TRBJ2-2 and V is TRBV9; D remains ambiguous. Germline CDR1 reads SGDLS; CDR2 reads YYNGEE. The ends were cut back, 0 bases at V and 2 bases at J, with 8 bases in the middle. The CDR3 sequence is 15 residues long. The CDR3 reads CASSVDPENTGELFF. DNA of the CDR3: TGTGCCAGCAGCGTAGATCCCGAAAACACCGGGGAGCTGTTTTTT.

This clonotype was seen many times. This chain uses TRBV6-5 with TRBJ2-5, with 11 bases aligning to TRBD2. Germline V gene sequence: CDR1 MNHEY, CDR2 SVGAGI. There are 18 residues in the CDR3. V dropped 0 bases and J dropped 4; count of bases not matched to a gene: 10. CDR3 DNA sequence: TGTGCCAGCAGTTACTCATGGCTAGCGGGGGGAATAGGAGAGACCCAGTACTTC. This sequence encodes CASSYSWLAGGIGETQYF.